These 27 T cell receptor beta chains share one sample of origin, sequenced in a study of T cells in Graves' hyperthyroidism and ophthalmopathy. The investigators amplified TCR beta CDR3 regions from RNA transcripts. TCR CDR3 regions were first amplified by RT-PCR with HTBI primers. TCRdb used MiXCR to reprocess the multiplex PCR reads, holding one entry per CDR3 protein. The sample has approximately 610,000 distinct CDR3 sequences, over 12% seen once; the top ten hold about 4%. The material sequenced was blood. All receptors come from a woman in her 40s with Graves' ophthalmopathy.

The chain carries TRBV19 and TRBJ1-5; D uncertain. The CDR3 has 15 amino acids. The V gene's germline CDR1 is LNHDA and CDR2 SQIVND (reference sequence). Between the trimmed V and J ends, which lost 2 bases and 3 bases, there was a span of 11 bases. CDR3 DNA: TGTGCCAGTAGTATATCTCGGGCGAACAATCAGCCCCAGCATTTT. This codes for CASSISRANNQPQHF.

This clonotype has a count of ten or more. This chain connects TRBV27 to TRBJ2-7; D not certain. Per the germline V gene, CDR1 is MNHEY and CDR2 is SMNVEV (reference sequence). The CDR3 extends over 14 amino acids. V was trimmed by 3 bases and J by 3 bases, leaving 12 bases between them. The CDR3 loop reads CASSFTRAGYEQYF. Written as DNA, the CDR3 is TGTGCCAGCAGTTTCACCCGGGCAGGCTACGAGCAGTACTTC.

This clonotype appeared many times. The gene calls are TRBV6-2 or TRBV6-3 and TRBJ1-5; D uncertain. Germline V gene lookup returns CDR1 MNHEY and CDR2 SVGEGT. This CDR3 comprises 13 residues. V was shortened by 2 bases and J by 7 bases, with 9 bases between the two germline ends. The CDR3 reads CASSYGFGQPQHF. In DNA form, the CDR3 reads TGTGCCAGCAGTTACGGATTCGGACAGCCCCAGCATTTT.

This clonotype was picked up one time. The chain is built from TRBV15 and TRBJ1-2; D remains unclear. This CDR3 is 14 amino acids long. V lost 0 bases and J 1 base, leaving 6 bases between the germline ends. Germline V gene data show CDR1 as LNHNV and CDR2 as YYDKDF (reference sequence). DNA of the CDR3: TGTGCCACCAGCAGAGAGACTGATAACTATGGCTACACCTTC. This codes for CATSRETDNYGYTF.

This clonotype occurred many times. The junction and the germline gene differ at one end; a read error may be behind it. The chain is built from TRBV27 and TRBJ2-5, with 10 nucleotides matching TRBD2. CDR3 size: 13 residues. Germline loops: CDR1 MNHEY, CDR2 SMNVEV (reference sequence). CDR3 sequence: CASSLWLAGVQDF. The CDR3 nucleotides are TGTGCCAGCAGTTTGTGGCTAGCGGGAGTTCAGGACTTC.

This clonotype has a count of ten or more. The CDR3 sequence is CASSVGGGGGTQYF. The DNA of the CDR3 is TGTGCCAGCAGCGTAGGGGGGGGCGGTGGGACCCAGTACTTC. The V gene is TRBV9, the J gene TRBJ2-5; TRBD2 might be the D (7 bases). V was shortened by 0 bases and J by 7 bases, with 13 bases between the two germline ends. The CDR3 runs 14 residues. The germline V gene has CDR1 SGDLS and CDR2 YYNGEE.

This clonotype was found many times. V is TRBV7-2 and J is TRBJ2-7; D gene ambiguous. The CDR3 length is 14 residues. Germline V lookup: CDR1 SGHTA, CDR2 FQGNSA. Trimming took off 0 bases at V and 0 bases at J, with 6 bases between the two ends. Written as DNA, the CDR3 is TGTGCCAGCAGCTTAGCCGCTAGCTCCTACGAGCAGTACTTC. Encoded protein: CASSLAASSYEQYF.

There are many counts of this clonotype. The CDR3 sequence is CASSFGGGGNSPLHF. The CDR3, as DNA: TGTGCCAGCAGTTTTGGAGGGGGCGGGAATTCACCCCTCCACTTT. The chain links TRBV12-3 or TRBV12-4 to TRBJ1-6; 7 bases are shared with TRBD1. Trimming cost V 3 bases and J 7 bases; bases outside gene matches: 6. The CDR3 covers 15 residues.

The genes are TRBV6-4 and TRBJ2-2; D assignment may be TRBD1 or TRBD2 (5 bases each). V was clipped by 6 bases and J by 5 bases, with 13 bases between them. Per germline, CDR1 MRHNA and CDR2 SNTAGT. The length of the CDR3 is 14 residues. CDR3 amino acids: CASSRDPGTGELFF. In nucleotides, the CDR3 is TGTGCCAGCAGCCGGGACCCGGGGACCGGGGAGCTGTTTTTT.

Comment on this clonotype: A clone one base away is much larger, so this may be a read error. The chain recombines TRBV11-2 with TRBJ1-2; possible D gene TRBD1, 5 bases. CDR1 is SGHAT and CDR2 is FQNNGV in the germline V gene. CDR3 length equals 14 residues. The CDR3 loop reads CASGLETAADGYTF. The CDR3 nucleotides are TGTGCCAGCGGCTTAGAGACAGCCGCCGATGGCTACACCTTC.

The CDR3 nucleotides are TGTGCCAGCAGTTTAGCGGTACCCAATCAGCCCCAGCATTTT. Translation: CASSLAVPNQPQHF. This chain links TRBV28 with TRBJ1-5; unclear D gene. Germline CDR1 MDHEN, CDR2 SYDVKM. Deletions cut 2 bases from V and 3 bases from J, with 8 bases between. This CDR3 has 14 residues.

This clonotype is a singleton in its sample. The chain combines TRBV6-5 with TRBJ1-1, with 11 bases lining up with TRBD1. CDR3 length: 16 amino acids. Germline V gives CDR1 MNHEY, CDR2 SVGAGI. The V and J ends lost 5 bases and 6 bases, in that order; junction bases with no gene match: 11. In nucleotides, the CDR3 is TGTGCCAGCAGTAACCCCGGACAGGGGGCGCGGGCTGAAGCTTTCTTT. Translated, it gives CASSNPGQGARAEAFF.

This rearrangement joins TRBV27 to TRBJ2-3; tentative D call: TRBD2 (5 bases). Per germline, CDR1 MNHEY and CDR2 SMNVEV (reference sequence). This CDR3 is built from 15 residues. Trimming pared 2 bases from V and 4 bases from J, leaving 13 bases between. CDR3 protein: CASSLLGRSADTQYF. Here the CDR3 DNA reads TGTGCCAGCAGTTTACTGGGGAGATCTGCAGATACGCAGTATTTT.

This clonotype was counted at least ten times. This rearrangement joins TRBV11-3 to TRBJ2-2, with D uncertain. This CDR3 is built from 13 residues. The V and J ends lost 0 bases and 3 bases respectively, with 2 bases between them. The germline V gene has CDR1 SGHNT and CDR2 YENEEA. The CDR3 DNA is TGTGCCAGCAGCTTAGAGTACACCGGGGAGCTGTTTTTT. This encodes CASSLEYTGELFF.

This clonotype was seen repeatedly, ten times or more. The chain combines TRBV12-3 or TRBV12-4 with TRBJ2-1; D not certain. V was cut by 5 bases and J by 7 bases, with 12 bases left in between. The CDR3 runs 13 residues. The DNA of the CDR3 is TGTGCCAGCAGTGCCCCGGGCTTAAATGAGCAGTTCTTC. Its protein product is CASSAPGLNEQFF.

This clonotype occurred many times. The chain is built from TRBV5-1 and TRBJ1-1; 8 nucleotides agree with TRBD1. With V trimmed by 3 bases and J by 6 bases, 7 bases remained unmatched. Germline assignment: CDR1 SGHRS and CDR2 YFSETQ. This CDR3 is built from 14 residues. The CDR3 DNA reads TGCGCCAGCAGCTCTGGACAGGGAAGGCCTGAAGCTTTCTTT. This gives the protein CASSSGQGRPEAFF.

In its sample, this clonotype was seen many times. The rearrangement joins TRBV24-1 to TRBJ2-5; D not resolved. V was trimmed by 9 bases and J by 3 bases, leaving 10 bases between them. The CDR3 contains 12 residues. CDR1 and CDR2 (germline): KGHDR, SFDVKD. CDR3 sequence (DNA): TGTGCCACCCCCGTGACGAAAGAGACCCAGTACTTC. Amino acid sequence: CATPVTKETQYF.

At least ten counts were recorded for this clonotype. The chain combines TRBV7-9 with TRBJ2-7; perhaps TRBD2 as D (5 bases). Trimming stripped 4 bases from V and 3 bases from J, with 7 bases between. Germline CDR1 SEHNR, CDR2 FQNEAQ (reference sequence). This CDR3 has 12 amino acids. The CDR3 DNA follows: TGTGCCAGCAGCTCGGACTTCTACGAGCAGTACTTC. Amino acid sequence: CASSSDFYEQYF.

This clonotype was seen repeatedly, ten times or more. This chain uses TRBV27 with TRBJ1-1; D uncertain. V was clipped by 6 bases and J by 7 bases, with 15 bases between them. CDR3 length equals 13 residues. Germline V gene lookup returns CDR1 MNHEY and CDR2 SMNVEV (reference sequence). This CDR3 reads CASSRTSTLEAFF. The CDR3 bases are TGTGCCAGCAGCCGAACTTCGACACTTGAAGCTTTCTTT.

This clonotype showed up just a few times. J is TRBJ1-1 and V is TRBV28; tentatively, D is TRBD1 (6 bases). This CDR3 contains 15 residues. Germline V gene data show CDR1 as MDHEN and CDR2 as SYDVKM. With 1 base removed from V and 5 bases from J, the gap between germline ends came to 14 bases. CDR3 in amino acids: CASSLSPPQGTEAFF. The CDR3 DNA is TGTGCCAGCAGTTTATCCCCCCCTCAGGGGACTGAAGCTTTCTTT.

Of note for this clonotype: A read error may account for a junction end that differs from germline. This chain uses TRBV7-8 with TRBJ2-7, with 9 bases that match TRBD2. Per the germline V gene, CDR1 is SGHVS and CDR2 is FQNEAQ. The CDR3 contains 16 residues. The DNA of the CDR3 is TGTGCCAGCAGCTTAGCGGTGCTAGCGGGACCCTACGAGCGGTACTTC. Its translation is CASSLAVLAGPYERYF.

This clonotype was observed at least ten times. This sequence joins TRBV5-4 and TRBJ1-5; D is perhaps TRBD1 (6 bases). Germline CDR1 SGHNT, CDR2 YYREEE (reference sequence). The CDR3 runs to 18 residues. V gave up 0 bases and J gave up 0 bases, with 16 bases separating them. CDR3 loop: CASSLAQQGRYSNQPQHF. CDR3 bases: TGTGCCAGCAGCTTGGCGCAGCAGGGGCGGTATAGCAATCAGCCCCAGCATTTT. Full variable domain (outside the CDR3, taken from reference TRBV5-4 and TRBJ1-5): ETGVTQSPTHLIKTRGQQVTLRCSSQSGHNTVSWYQQALGQGPQFIFQYYREEENGRGNFPPRFSGLQFPNYSSELNVNALELDDSALYLCASSLAQQGRYSNQPQHFGDGTRLSIL.

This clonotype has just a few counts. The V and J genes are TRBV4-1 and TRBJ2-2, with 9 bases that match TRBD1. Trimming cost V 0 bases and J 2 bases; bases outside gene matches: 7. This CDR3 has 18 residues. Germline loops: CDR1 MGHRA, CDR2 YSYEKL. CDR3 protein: CASSQEFRDRANTGELFF. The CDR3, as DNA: TGCGCCAGCAGCCAAGAGTTTAGGGACAGGGCCAACACCGGGGAGCTGTTTTTT.

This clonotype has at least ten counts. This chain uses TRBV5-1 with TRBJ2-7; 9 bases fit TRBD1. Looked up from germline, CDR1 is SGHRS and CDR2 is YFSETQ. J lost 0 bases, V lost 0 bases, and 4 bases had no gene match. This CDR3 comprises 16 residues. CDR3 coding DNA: TGCGCCAGCAGCTTGGGTGACAGGGGGAGCTCCTACGAGCAGTACTTC. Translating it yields CASSLGDRGSSYEQYF.

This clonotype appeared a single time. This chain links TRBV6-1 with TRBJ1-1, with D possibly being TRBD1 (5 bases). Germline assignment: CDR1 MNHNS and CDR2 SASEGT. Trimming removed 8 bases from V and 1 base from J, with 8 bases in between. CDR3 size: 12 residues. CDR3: CASQDTNTEAFF. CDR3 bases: TGTGCCAGCCAGGACACGAACACTGAAGCTTTCTTT.

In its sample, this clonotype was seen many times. The CDR3 sequence: CASSGLAGTTKQYF. CDR3 nucleotides: TGTGCCAGCAGCGGACTAGCGGGTACTACGAAGCAGTACTTC. This chain connects TRBV6-1 to TRBJ2-7; 11 nucleotides line up with TRBD2. After removal of 6 bases from V and 8 bases from J, the junction contained 9 bases not matched to a gene. Germline V lookup: CDR1 MNHNS, CDR2 SASEGT. The CDR3 loop spans 14 amino acids.

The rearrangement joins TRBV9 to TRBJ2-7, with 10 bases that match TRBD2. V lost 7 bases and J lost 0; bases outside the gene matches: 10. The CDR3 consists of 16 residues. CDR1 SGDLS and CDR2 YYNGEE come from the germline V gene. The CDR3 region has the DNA TGTGCCAGCTCACCCGGGGCTAGCGGGAGCTCCTACGAGCAGTACTTC. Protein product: CASSPGASGSSYEQYF.